These 20 T cell receptor beta chains were all obtained from the same sample, sequenced in a study of shared clonotypes between healthy human individuals (dated by TCRdb to about 2020). Library method: the immunoSEQ multiplex PCR assay. In TCRdb, the immuneACCESS table is reduced to in-frame sequences with V and J assigned. These tables do not hold every clone; where another copy was compared, an unresolved V gene accounts for under half, and the others remain unexplained. Within this sample are approximately 500,000 clones, with around 79% of them counted one time only. The ten top clones hold about an eighth of the sample. Sequenced sample: PBMCs. All receptors come from a woman aged 40 to 50 in good health. Some clones in this sample may be carry-over from other donors' samples.

This clone turned up a few times. The rearrangement links TRBV7-9 to TRBJ1-1; the D gene is possibly TRBD1 (5 bases). CDR1 is SEHNR, CDR2 FQNEAQ, per germline (reference sequence). The CDR3 extends over 13 amino acids. Deletions cut 8 bases from V and 1 base from J, with 11 bases between. The CDR3: CASETGGNTEAFF. The DNA of the CDR3 is TGTGCCAGCGAGACCGGGGGGAACACTGAAGCTTTCTTT. The full variable domain, with the rest looked up from reference TRBV7-9 and TRBJ1-1, is DTGVSQNPRHKITKRGQNVTFRCDPISEHNRLYWYRQTLGQGPEFLTYFQNEAQLEKSRLLSDRFSAERPKGSFSTLEIQRTEQGDSAMYLCASETGGNTEAFFGQGTRLTVV.

The sample holds a few counts of this clone. V gene TRBV5-1 combines with J gene TRBJ1-1, with 11 bases aligning to TRBD1. Germline V lookup: CDR1 SGHRS, CDR2 YFSETQ. The junction had 1 base not matched to a gene; V was cut back by 3 bases and J by 0 bases. This CDR3 spans 15 amino acids. CDR3 loop: CASSWGQGVNTEAFF. CDR3 in DNA: TGCGCCAGCAGCTGGGGACAGGGGGTGAACACTGAAGCTTTCTTT.

V gene TRBV27 combines with J gene TRBJ2-7; 7 bases are shared with TRBD1. Trimming removed 10 bases from V and 4 bases from J; junction bases left unmatched: 13. The CDR3 extends over 14 amino acids. The V gene's germline CDR1 is MNHEY and CDR2 SMNVEV (reference sequence). Here the CDR3 DNA reads TGTGCCACCGGTGGGCAAGGGGGCGGATACGAGCAGTACTTC. The encoded protein is CATGGQGGGYEQYF.

The chain uses TRBV28 and TRBJ2-3; no firm D call. CDR3 size: 15 residues. With 6 bases removed from V and 1 base from J, the gap between germline ends came to 14 bases. Per germline, CDR1 MDHEN and CDR2 SYDVKM. CDR3 amino acids: CASRSSGRGTDTQYF. Here the CDR3 DNA reads TGTGCCAGCAGGTCTTCGGGCCGTGGCACAGATACGCAGTATTTT.

The genes are TRBV5-4 and TRBJ2-1; 11 positions match TRBD2. The V segment lost 4 bases and the J segment 9 bases; nucleotides outside the gene matches: 12. Germline CDR1 reads SGHNT; CDR2 reads YYREEE (reference sequence). This CDR3 comprises 16 residues. Here the CDR3 DNA reads TGTGCCAGCAGCCCTCCTACTAGCGGGAGTCGTAGTGAGCAGTTCTTC. The encoded protein is CASSPPTSGSRSEQFF.

The chain employs TRBV14 and TRBJ2-1, with TRBD1 identical over 8 bases. This CDR3 is built from 14 residues. Per germline, CDR1 SGHDN and CDR2 FVKESK. Trimming took 4 bases from V and 9 from J; bases not matched to a gene: 8. Written as DNA, the CDR3 is TGTGCCAGCAGCCGTGTCAGGGGGCTCGGTGAGCAGTTCTTC. Translation: CASSRVRGLGEQFF. Variable domain in full (rest from reference TRBV14 and TRBJ2-1): EAGVTQFPSHSVIEKGQTVTLRCDPISGHDNLYWYRRVMGKEIKFLLHFVKESKQDESGMPNNRFLAERTGGTYSTLKVQPAELEDSGVYFCASSRVRGLGEQFFGPGTRLTVL.

This chain links TRBV15 with TRBJ1-5; 11 bases are a match to TRBD1. Germline CDR1 is LNHNV and CDR2 is YYDKDF (reference sequence). The CDR3 extends over 17 amino acids. Trimming at V came to 0 bases and at J to 4 bases, leaving 5 bases not matched to a gene. As DNA, the CDR3 is TGTGCCACCAGCAGAGATCCCGGGACAGGGGGGAATCAGCCCCAGCATTTT. Its protein product is CATSRDPGTGGNQPQHF.

Ten or more counts support this clone. The rearrangement uses TRBV6-4 and TRBJ2-6; tentative D call: TRBD1 (6 bases). This CDR3 region has 17 residues. Germline CDR1 reads MRHNA; CDR2 reads SNTAGT. Trimming shortened V by 9 bases and J by 2 bases, and 20 bases separated the two germline ends. CDR3 protein: CARGVDRKRPGANVLTF. The CDR3 DNA is TGTGCCAGGGGGGTGGACAGAAAAAGACCTGGGGCCAACGTCCTGACTTTC.

This sequence joins TRBV5-1 and TRBJ2-3; 11 nucleotides agree with TRBD2. V was pared by 7 bases and J by 8 bases, with 12 bases of the junction left unmatched. Germline CDR1 and CDR2: SGHRS and YFSETQ. The CDR3 totals 15 residues. The CDR3 sequence: CASATSGSESGTQYF. The CDR3 DNA reads as TGCGCCAGCGCTACTAGCGGGAGCGAGTCAGGTACGCAGTATTTT.

The chain combines TRBV19 with TRBJ2-2; TRBD1 or TRBD2 may be the D gene (6 bases each). V was trimmed by 4 bases and J by 5 bases, leaving 17 bases between them. The germline V gene has CDR1 LNHDA and CDR2 SQIVND (reference sequence). This CDR3 comprises 16 residues. CDR3 nucleotides: TGTGCCAGTAGTAGAGGGGGGAGGTCTAGGACCGGGGAGCTGTTTTTT. Residues: CASSRGGRSRTGELFF.

This chain uses TRBV25-1 with TRBJ1-2, with D possibly TRBD1 on 6 matching bases. This CDR3 is built from 13 residues. Germline V gene data show CDR1 as MGHDK and CDR2 as SYGVNS. Trimming removed 1 base from V and 8 bases from J, with 11 bases in between. Written as DNA, the CDR3 is TGTGCCAGCAGTGAATTGCGACAGGTGGGCTACACCTTC. It codes for CASSELRQVGYTF.

The V call is TRBV18, the J call TRBJ1-5; TRBD1 aligns across 8 bases. The V gene's germline CDR1 is KGHSH and CDR2 LQKENI. The junction had 7 bases not matched to a gene; V was cut back by 3 bases and J by 9 bases. The length of the CDR3 is 14 residues. The CDR3 is CASSPSGQGLPQHF. CDR3 DNA: TGTGCCAGCTCACCCTCCGGACAGGGCTTGCCCCAGCATTTT.

This clone was seen just once. The chain is built from TRBV28 and TRBJ1-2; TRBD1 matches 10 bases. V shed 6 bases and J 5 bases; nucleotides not matched to a gene: 9. The CDR3 is 15 residues long. The germline CDR1 and CDR2 sequences are MDHEN and SYDVKM. The CDR3 coding sequence is TGTGCCAGCAGGGCCCCGGGACAGGGGCGGTATGGCTACACCTTC. Encoded protein: CASRAPGQGRYGYTF.

V usage is TRBV6-5 and J usage is TRBJ1-4; unclear D gene. Trimming pared 0 bases from V and 6 bases from J, leaving 11 bases between. The CDR3 is 15 amino acids. CDR1 is MNHEY and CDR2 is SVGAGI in the germline V gene. The CDR3 DNA reads TGTGCCAGCAGTTACTCAAGCGGCGACCATGAAAAACTGTTTTTT. This sequence encodes CASSYSSGDHEKLFF.

The chain links TRBV4-3 to TRBJ1-1; TRBD1 might be the D (5 bases). The CDR3 loop spans 14 amino acids. Germline V lookup: CDR1 LGHNA, CDR2 YSLEER. With 3 bases removed from V and 7 bases from J, the gap between germline ends came to 15 bases. This chain's CDR3 is CASSHFREVGEAFF. Here the CDR3 DNA reads TGCGCCAGCAGCCACTTCAGGGAGGTCGGTGAAGCTTTCTTT.

This chain connects TRBV7-8 to TRBJ2-5; 7 nucleotides line up with TRBD1. The V gene's germline CDR1 is SGHVS and CDR2 FQNEAQ. Trimming took 6 bases from V and 5 from J; bases not matched to a gene: 9. The CDR3 sequence is 14 residues long. This CDR3 reads CASSSTGKGETQYF. The CDR3 bases are TGTGCCAGCAGTTCGACAGGGAAGGGGGAGACCCAGTACTTC.

This chain joins TRBV18 and TRBJ2-1; 12 bases align to TRBD2. J lost 4 bases, V lost 3 bases, and 4 bases had no gene match. The CDR3 is 16 residues long. Germline-derived CDR1 and CDR2 are KGHSH and LQKENI. DNA of the CDR3: TGTGCCAGCTCACCCGCGGGACTAGCGGGTTACAATGAGCAGTTCTTC. Protein product: CASSPAGLAGYNEQFF. Combining the CDR3 with reference TRBV18 and TRBJ2-1 gives the whole variable domain NAGVMQNPRHLVRRRGQEARLRCSPMKGHSHVYWYRQLPEEGLKFMVYLQKENIIDESGMPKERFSAEFPKEGPSILRIQQVVRGDSAAYFCASSPAGLAGYNEQFFGPGTRLTVL.

V and J are TRBV5-1 and TRBJ1-2; 7 bases fit TRBD1. From germline, CDR1 is SGHRS and CDR2 YFSETQ. V was clipped by 0 bases and J by 8 bases; unmatched bases: 10. This CDR3 has 15 amino acids. The CDR3 here is CASSLGGQFSKGYTF. The CDR3 DNA sequence: TGCGCCAGCAGCTTGGGGGGACAGTTCTCTAAAGGCTACACCTTC.

The chain employs TRBV9 and TRBJ2-7; TRBD2 is a possible D gene (6 bases). The germline CDR1 and CDR2 sequences are SGDLS and YYNGEE. The CDR3 totals 14 residues. Trimming pared 6 bases from V and 7 bases from J, leaving 20 bases between. CDR3 sequence: CASTPGVGEGEQYF. The CDR3 DNA sequence: TGTGCCAGCACCCCGGGGGTTGGAGAAGGGGAGCAGTACTTC.

This chain links TRBV5-1 with TRBJ2-2, with 11 bases fitting TRBD2. This CDR3 comprises 16 residues. Germline CDR1 SGHRS, CDR2 YFSETQ. Trimming took 1 base from V and 4 from J; bases not matched to a gene: 3. Here the CDR3 DNA reads TGCGCCAGCAGCTTGACTAGCGGGAGTGGCACCGGGGAGCTGTTTTTT. Protein: CASSLTSGSGTGELFF.